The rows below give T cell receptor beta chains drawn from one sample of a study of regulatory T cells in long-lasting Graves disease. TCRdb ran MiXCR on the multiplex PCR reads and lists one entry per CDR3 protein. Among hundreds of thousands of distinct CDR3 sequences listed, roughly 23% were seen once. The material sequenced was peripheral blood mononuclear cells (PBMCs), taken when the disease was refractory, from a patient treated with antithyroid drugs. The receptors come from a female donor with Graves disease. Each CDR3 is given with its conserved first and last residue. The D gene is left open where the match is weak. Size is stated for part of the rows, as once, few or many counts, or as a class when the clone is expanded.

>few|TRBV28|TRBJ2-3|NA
CASSRDQRGDTQYF
TGTGCCAGCAGTCGGGACCAACGGGGGGATACGCAGTATTTT
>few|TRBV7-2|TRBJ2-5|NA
CASTLNPGQTQYF
TGTGCCAGCACCTTAAATCCCGGACAGACCCAGTACTTC
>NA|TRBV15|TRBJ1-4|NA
CATSRDGGFNEKLFF
TGTGCCACCAGCAGAGATGGGGGGTTTAATGAAAAACTGTTTTTT
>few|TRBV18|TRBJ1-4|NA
CASSPLENEKLFF
TGTGCCAGCTCACCACTCGAGAATGAAAAACTGTTTTTT
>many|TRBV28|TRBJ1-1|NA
CASNGMATEAFF
TGTGCCAGCAATGGGATGGCCACTGAAGCTTTCTTT
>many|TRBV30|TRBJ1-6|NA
CAWTPAGVSPLHF
TGTGCCTGGACGCCGGCAGGGGTTTCACCCCTCCACTTT
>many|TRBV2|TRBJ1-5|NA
CASSEGQYSNQPQHF
TGTGCCAGCAGTGAAGGGCAGTATAGCAATCAGCCCCAGCATTTT
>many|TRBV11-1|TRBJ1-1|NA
CASSLGDRPNTEAFF
TGTGCCAGCAGCTTAGGCGACAGACCGAACACTGAAGCTTTCTTT
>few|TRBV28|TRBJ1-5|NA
CASSTRQSLGEPQHF
TGTGCCAGCAGTACCCGACAAAGTCTCGGAGAGCCCCAGCATTTT
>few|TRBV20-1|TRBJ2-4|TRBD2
CSASREGLASNIQYF
TGCAGTGCTAGTCGGGAGGGGCTAGCTTCAAACATTCAGTACTTC
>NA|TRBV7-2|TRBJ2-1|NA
CASSSTSSTYNEQFF
TGTGCCAGCAGCTCCACTAGCAGTACGTACAATGAGCAGTTCTTC
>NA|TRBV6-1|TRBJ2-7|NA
CASSEAAAGSYEQYF
TGTGCCAGCAGTGAAGCGGCTGCCGGCTCCTACGAGCAGTACTTC
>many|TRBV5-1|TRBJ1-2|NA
CASSLSGADYGYTF
TGCGCCAGCAGCTTGTCAGGGGCAGACTATGGCTACACCTTC
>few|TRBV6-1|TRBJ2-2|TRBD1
CASRLVGTANTGELFF
TGTGCCAGCAGGCTTGTGGGGACAGCGAACACCGGGGAGCTGTTTTTT
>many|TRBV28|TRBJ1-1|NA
CASSALPGQWGTMNTIGEAFF
TGTGCCAGCAGTGCCTTACCGGGCCAGTGGGGTACTATGAACACCATAGGTGAAGCTTTCTTT
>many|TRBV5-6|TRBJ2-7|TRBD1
CASSSGTGGSYEQYF
TGTGCCAGCAGTTCCGGGACAGGGGGCTCCTACGAGCAGTACTTC
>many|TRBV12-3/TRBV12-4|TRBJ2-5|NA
CASRAGGRETQYF
TGTGCCAGCAGAGCTGGGGGGAGGGAGACCCAGTACTTC
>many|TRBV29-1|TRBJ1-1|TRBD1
CSVEDLGSTGYTEAFF
TGCAGCGTTGAAGATCTGGGGTCGACAGGGTACACTGAAGCTTTCTTT
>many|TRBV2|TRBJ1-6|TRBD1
CASSRGQGNNSPLHF
TGTGCCAGCAGCCGAGGACAGGGGAACAATTCACCCCTCCACTTT
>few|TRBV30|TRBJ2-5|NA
CACPQYQETQYF
TGTGCCTGTCCCCAGTACCAAGAGACCCAGTACTTC
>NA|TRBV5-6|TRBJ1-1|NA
CASSHRSGGPLNTEAFF
TGTGCCAGCAGCCACCGGTCGGGGGGCCCCCTAAACACTGAAGCTTTCTTT
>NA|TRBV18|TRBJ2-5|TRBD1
CASSPGQIEETQYF
TGTGCCAGCAGCCCGGGACAGATTGAAGAGACCCAGTACTTC
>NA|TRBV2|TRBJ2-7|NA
CASSGGKGYERHF
TGTGCCAGCAGCGGGGGTAAGGGCTACGAGCGGCACTTC
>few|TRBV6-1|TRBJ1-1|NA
CASSTKQGTEAFF
TGTGCCAGCAGCACAAAACAGGGCACTGAAGCTTTCTTT
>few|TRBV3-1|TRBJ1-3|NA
CASSQVDSSGNTIYF
TGTGCCAGCAGCCAAGTGGATAGCTCTGGAAACACCATATATTTT
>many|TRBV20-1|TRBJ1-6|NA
CSARGSLYTDSPLHF
TGCAGTGCTAGGGGCAGCCTCTATACCGATTCACCCCTCCACTTT
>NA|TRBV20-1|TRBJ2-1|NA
CSARVAGRLTEQFF
TGCAGTGCTAGAGTGGCAGGAAGGTTGACTGAGCAGTTCTTC
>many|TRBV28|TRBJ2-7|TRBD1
CASRPPGQGVHEQYF
TGTGCCAGCAGGCCCCCGGGACAGGGAGTACACGAGCAGTACTTC
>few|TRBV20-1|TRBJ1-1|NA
CSASSGMNTEAFF
TGCAGTGCTAGTTCGGGTATGAACACTGAAGCTTTCTTT
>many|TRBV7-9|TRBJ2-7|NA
CASSALQGAGEQYF
TGTGCCAGCAGCGCGCTCCAGGGTGCGGGTGAGCAGTACTTC
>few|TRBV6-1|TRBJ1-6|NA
CASTRLEGNRSPLHF
TGTGCCAGCACCCGCCTCGAGGGAAATCGGTCACCCCTCCACTTT
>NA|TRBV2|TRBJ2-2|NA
CASSLYPGAGELFF
TGTGCCAGCAGCTTATATCCAGGGGCCGGGGAGCTGTTTTTT
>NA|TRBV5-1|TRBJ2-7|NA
CASNLGQGGYEQYF
TGCGCCAGCAATCTGGGGCAGGGTGGCTACGAGCAGTACTTC
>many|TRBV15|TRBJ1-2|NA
CATSLQGHYGYTF
TGTGCCACCAGCTTGCAGGGGCACTATGGCTACACCTTC
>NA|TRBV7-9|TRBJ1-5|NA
CATDNVGAKNQPQHF
TGTGCCACCGACAACGTAGGGGCAAAAAATCAGCCCCAGCATTTT
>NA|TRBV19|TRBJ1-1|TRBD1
CASSPTGGIGGTEAFF
TGTGCCAGTAGTCCAACAGGGGGAATCGGGGGCACTGAAGCTTTCTTT
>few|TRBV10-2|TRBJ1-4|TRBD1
CASRVTGGTLEKLFF
TGCGCCAGCAGAGTAACAGGGGGCACCCTTGAAAAACTGTTTTTT
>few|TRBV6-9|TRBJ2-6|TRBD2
CASSYGGNGANVLTF
TGTGCCAGCAGTTACGGGGGGAATGGGGCCAACGTCCTGACTTTC
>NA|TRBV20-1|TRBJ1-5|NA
CSARARTDLPRGPQHF
TGCAGTGCTAGAGCCCGAACGGACTTACCGCGGGGGCCCCAGCATTTT
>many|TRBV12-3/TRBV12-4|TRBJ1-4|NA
CASSTLGGGEKLFF
TGTGCCAGCAGTACCCTTGGGGGAGGTGAAAAACTGTTTTTT